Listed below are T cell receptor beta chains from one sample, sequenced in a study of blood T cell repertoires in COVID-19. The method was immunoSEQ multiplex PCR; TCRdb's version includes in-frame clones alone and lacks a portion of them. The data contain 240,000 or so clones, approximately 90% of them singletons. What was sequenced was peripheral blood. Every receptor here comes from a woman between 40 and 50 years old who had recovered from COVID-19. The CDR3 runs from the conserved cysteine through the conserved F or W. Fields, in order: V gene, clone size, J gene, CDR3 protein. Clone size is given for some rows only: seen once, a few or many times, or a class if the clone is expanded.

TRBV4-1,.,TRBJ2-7,CASSPGTSGYEQYF
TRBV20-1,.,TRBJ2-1,CSASGAGFDQFF
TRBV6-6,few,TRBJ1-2,CASSYSTEGYTF
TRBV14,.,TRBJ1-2,CASSHRASGGDYGYTF
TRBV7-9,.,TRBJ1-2,CASSLAGRGDGYTF
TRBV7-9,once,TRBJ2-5,CASSHRSGRAQETQYF
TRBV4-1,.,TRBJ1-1,CASSQDWALYTEAFF
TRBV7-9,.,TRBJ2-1,CASSPGQLNNEQFF
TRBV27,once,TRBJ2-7,CASSPVGPSYEQYF
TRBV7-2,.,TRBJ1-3,CASSLNSGATSGNTIYF
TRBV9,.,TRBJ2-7,CASSVGGREGVEQYF
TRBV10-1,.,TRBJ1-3,CATKGRGRENTIYF
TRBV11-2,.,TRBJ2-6,CASSTHRGPTPGANVLTF
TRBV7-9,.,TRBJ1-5,CASSLALRDTHQPQHF
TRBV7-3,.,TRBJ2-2,CASSLSPGGPQGGELFF
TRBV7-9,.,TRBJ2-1,CASSLGVEQFF
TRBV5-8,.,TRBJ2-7,CASSSRLAGWSEQYF
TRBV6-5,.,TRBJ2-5,CASRGGGETQYF
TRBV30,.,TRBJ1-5,CAWRGQGIFWPQHF
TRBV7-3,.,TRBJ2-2,CASSPQGAGTGELFF
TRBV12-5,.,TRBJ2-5,CASGLGQSEAQYF
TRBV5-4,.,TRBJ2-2,CASSSPGLGGTGELFF
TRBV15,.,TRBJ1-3,CATSRAPGGLGNTIYF
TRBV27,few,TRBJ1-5,CASSPRTGGLGNQPQHF
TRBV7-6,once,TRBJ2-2,CASTATGGATGELFF
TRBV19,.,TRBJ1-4,CASSAGGEKLFF
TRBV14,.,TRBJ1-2,CASSQAGGGPVGYTF
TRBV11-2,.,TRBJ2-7,CASSLDPGGRARGEQYF
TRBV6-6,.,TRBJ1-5,CASSSGRDRAGHF
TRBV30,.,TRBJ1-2,CAWSVPGVYGYTF
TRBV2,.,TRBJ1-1,CASRPDSLTEAFF
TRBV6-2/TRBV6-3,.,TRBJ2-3,CASSYPRHGTDTQYF
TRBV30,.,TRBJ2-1,CAWNGLAAYNEQFF
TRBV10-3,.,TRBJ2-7,CAIGQREGYEQYF
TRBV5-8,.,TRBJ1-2,CANPTLDRSGYGYTF
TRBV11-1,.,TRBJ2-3,CAAGDTQYF
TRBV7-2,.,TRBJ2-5,CASSLTALETQYF
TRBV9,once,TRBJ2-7,CASSVDGQGPEQYF
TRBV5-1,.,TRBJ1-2,CASSPEGQTLGYTF
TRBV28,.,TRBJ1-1,CASSPGLGTEAFF
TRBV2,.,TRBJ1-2,CASSPPGRAAANYGYTF
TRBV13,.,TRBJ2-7,CASSLGGYYEQYF
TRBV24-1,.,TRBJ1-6,CATSERQGSPLHF
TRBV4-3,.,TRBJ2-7,CASSQEPQGSRPYEQYF
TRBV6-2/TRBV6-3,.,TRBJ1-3,CASSYPWSGGNTIYF
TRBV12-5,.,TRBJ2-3,CASGRGVAGPTDTQYF
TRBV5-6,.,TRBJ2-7,CASIPTGLPYEQYF
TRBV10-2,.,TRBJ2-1,CASRGASERGDEQFF
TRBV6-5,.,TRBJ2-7,CASTQLASGAYEQYF
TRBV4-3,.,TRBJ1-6,CASSPGGVCF
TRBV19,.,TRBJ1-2,CASSIGPRPYGYTF
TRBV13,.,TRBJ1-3,CASSHGLSSGNTIYF
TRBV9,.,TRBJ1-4,CASSGDRGEKLFF
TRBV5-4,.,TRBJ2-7,CASSNPGLAGVVHEQYF
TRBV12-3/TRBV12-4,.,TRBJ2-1,CASTLGPGVGQFF